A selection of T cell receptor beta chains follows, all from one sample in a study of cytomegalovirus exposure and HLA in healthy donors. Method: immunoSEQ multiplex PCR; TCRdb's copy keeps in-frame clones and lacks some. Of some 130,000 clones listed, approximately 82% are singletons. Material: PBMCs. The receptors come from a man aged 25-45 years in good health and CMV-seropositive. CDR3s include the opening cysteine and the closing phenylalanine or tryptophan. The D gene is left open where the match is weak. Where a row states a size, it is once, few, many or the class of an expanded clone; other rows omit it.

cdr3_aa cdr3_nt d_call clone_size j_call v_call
CASRRGTATYGYTF TGTGCCAGCAGACGCGGGACAGCGACTTATGGCTACACCTTC TRBD1 once TRBJ1-2 TRBV7-2
CASSLRGNQPQHF TGTGCCAGCAGCTTACGGGGCAATCAGCCCCAGCATTTT . . TRBJ1-5 TRBV7-6
CASSSNTVSGNTIYF TGTGCCAGCAGCTCCAACACCGTCTCTGGAAACACCATATATTTT . once TRBJ1-3 TRBV7-8
CASSQESATSGGDNEQFF TGTGCCAGCAGCCAAGAGTCGGCAACTAGCGGGGGGGACAATGAGCAGTTCTTC TRBD2 . TRBJ2-1 TRBV4-2
CASTGRSTGDANTEAFF TGTGCCAGTACCGGCCGTTCGACAGGGGACGCTAACACTGAAGCTTTCTTT TRBD1 . TRBJ1-1 TRBV19
CASSSGQGATDTQYF TGCGCCAGCAGCAGCGGACAGGGGGCCACAGATACGCAGTATTTT TRBD1 . TRBJ2-3 TRBV5-1
CASSVSGGGAFNEQFF TGTGCCAGCAGCGTATCGGGCGGGGGGGCCTTCAATGAGCAGTTCTTC TRBD2 . TRBJ2-1 TRBV7-9
CASSRGQGSYEQYF TGCGCCAGCAGCCGAGGACAGGGGTCCTACGAGCAGTACTTC TRBD1 . TRBJ2-7 TRBV4-1
CASSGRTVSGNTIYF TGTGCCAGCAGTGGGAGGACGGTCTCTGGAAACACCATATATTTT . . TRBJ1-3 TRBV2
CASSTRGGDHGYTF TGTGCCAGCAGCACCCGGGGAGGGGATCATGGCTACACCTTC . . TRBJ1-2 TRBV7-2
CASSDRGEWSPLHF TGTGCCAGCAGCGACAGGGGCGAGTGGTCACCCCTCCACTTT TRBD1 . TRBJ1-6 TRBV7-2
CASRQNSYEQYF TGCGCCAGCAGACAGAACTCCTACGAGCAGTACTTC . once TRBJ2-7 TRBV5-1
CASSVEGTPYGYTF TGTGCCAGCAGCGTAGAAGGGACACCATATGGCTACACCTTC . . TRBJ1-2 TRBV9
CASSSGLAGLTGELFF TGTGCCAGCTCATCGGGACTAGCGGGCCTCACCGGGGAGCTGTTTTTT TRBD2 . TRBJ2-2 TRBV18
CASSAGNYNEQFF TGTGCCAGTAGTGCGGGAAACTACAATGAGCAGTTCTTC . . TRBJ2-1 TRBV19